This record covers a single T cell receptor beta chain. Antigen: not known. TCRdb independently ran MiXCR on the reads; one entry per CDR3 protein. The table includes approximately 76,000 distinct CDR3 sequences, around 37% detected once. The entry originates in a study of T cell repertoires in cytomegalovirus infection. Study in general: As its CMV epitopes, the study selected recently identified HLA-C-restricted and well-studied HLA-B-restricted targets. CMV infection and matching HLA type were both indicated by public TCR beta signatures.

Study outcomes and limitations: Summed frequency of shared TCR beta families picked out CMV carriers who also had the relevant HLA. HLA-C-restricted, CMV-specific TCR beta clonotypes were dominant ex vivo.

The specimen comprised CD8+ T cells from cultured PBMCs, sampled from culture after CMV antigen stimulation. The clonotype originates from a human donor in good health (CMV status not recorded). Some clones in this sample may be carry-over from other donors' samples.

The CDR3: CASSYSSSGTGYGYTF. CDR3 DNA: TGTGCCAGCAGTTACTCTTCCTCCGGGACAGGATATGGCTACACCTTC. The J gene is TRBJ1-2, the V gene TRBV6-5; 8 nucleotides match TRBD1. Germline CDR1 reads MNHEY; CDR2 reads SVGAGI. V lost 0 bases, J lost 5 bases, and 8 bases stayed unmatched. CDR3 size: 16 residues.